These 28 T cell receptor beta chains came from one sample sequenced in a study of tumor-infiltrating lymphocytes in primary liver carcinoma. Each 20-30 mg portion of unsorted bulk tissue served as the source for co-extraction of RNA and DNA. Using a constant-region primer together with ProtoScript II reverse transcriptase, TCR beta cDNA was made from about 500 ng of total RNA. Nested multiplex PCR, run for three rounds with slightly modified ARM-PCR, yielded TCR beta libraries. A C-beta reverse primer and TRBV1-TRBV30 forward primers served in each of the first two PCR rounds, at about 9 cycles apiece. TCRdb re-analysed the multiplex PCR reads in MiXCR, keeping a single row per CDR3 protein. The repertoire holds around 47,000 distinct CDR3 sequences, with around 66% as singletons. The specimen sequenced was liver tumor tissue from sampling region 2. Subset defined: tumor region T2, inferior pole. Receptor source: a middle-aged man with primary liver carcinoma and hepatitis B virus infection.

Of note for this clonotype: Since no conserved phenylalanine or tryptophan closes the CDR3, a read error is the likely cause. CDR3: CASSLATGRDSYEQYY. In DNA form, the CDR3 reads TGTGCCAGCAGCTTAGCTACAGGTAGGGACTCCTACGAGCAGTACTAC. The V gene is TRBV7-9, the J gene TRBJ2-7, with D tentatively TRBD1 (5 bases). The CDR3 runs to 16 residues. Germline lookup yields CDR1 SEHNR and CDR2 FQNEAQ (reference sequence). V dropped 0 bases and J dropped 0 bases, with 12 bases sitting between them.

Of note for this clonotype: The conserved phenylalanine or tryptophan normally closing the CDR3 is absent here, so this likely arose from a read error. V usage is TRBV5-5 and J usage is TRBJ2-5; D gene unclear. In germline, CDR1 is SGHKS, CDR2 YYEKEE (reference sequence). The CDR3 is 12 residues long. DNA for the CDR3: TGCGCCAGCAGCTTGGGTACAGAGACCCAGTACTAC. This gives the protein CASSLGTETQYY.

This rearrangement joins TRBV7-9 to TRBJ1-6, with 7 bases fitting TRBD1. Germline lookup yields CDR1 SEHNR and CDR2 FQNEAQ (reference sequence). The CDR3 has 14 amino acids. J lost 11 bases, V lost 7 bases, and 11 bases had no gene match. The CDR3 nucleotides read TGTGCCAGCAACTCGGGACAGCAGAACACACCCCTCCACTTT. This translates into CASNSGQQNTPLHF.

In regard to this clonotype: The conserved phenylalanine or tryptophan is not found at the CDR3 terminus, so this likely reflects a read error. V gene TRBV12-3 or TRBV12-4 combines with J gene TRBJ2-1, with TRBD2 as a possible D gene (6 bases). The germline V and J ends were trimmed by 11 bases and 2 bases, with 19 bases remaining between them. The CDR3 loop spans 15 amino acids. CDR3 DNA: TGTGCCTGCACCTCCGCTAGCGATACCTACAATGAGCAGTTCTTA. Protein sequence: CACTSASDTYNEQFL.

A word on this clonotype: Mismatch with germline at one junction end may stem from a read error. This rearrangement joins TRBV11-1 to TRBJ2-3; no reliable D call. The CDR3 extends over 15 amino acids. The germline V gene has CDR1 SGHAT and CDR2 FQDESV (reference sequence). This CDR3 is CASSLPKESTDTQYF. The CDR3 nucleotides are TGCGCCAGCAGTTTGCCGAAGGAGAGCACAGATACACAGTATTTT.

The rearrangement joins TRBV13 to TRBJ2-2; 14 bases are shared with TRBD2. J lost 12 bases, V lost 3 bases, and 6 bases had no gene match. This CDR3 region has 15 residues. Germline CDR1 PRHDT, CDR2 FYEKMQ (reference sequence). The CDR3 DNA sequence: TGTGCCAGCAGCTTGACTAGCGGGAGGGCCAGGAAGCTGTTTTTT. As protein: CASSLTSGRARKLFF.

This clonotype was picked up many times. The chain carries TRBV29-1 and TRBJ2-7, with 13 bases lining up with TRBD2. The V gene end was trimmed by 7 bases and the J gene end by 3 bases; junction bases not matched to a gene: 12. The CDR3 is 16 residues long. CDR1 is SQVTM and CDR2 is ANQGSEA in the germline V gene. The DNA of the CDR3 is TGCAGCGCGCGGACTAGCGGGAGCTCAAGACACTACGAGCAGTACTTC. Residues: CSARTSGSSRHYEQYF.

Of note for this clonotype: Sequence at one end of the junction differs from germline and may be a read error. In DNA form, the CDR3 reads TGTGCCAGGAGATCCAGGGACATGTCTTTCTCCTACGATGAGCAGTTCTTC. Its protein product is CARRSRDMSFSYDEQFF. This rearrangement joins TRBV11-1 to TRBJ2-1, with a tentative D call TRBD1 (6 bases). The CDR3 length is 17 residues. Germline lookup yields CDR1 SGHAT and CDR2 FQDESV (reference sequence).

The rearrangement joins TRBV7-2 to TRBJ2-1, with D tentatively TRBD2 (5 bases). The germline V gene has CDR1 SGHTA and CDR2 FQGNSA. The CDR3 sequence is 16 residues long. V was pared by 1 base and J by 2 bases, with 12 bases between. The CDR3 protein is CASSLDQAVPYNEQFF. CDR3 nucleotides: TGTGCCAGCAGCTTAGATCAAGCGGTGCCCTACAATGAGCAGTTCTTC. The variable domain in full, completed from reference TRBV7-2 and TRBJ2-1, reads GAGVSQSPSNKVTEKGKDVELRCDPISGHTALYWYRQSLGQGLEFLIYFQGNSAPDKSGLPSDRFSAERTGGSVSTLTIQRTQQEDSAVYLCASSLDQAVPYNEQFFGPGTRLTVL.

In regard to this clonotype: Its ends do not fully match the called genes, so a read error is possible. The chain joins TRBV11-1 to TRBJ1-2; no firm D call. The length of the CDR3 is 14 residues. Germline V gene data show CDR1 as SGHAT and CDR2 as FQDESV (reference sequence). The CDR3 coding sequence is TGTGTCAGCAGCCCCCCAGAGGCAGACTATGGCTACACCTTC. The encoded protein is CVSSPPEADYGYTF.

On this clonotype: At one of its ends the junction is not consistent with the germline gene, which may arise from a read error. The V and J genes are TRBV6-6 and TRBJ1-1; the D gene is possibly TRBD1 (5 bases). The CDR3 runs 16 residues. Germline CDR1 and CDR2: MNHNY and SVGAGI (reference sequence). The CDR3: CASCYRLVSMSTEAFF. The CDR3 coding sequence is TGTGCCAGCTGTTACAGGCTCGTCAGCATGAGCACTGAAGCTTTCTTT.

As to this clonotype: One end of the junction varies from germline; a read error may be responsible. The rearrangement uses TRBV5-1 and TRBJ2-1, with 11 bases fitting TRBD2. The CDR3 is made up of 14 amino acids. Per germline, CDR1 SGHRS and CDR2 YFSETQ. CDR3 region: CASFLLAGGYEQFF. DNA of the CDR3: TGCGCCAGCTTTCTTCTAGCGGGAGGTTATGAGCAGTTCTTT.

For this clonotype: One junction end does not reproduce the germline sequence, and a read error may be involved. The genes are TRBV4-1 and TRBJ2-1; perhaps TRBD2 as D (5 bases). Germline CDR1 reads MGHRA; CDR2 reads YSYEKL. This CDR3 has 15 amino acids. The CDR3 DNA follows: TGCACCAGCAGCCTTATCCCGGGATATGGCAATGGGCAGTTCTTC. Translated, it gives CTSSLIPGYGNGQFF.

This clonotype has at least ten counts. CDR3 nucleotides: TGTGCCACCAGTGATTTTAGGTCGCAAGCATCTCTCGGGGACACCGGGGAGCTGTTTTTT. Its translation: CATSDFRSQASLGDTGELFF. The V and J genes are TRBV24-1 and TRBJ2-2; the D gene is possibly TRBD2 (5 bases). The CDR3 length is 20 residues. The V and J ends lost 1 base and 3 bases respectively, with 23 bases between them. CDR1 is KGHDR, CDR2 SFDVKD, per germline.

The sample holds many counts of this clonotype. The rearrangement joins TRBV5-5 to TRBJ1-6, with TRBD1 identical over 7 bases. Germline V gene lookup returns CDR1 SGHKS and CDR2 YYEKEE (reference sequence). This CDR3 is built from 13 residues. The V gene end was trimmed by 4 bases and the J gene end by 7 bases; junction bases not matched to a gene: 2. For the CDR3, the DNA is TGTGCCAGCAGCCTCAGGGGGAATTCACCCCTCCACTTT. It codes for CASSLRGNSPLHF.

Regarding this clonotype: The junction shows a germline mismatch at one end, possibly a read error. CDR3 sequence (DNA): TGTGCCAGCAGCCCGGGACAGCTGAAGACTGAAGTTTTCTTC. It translates to CASSPGQLKTEVFF. The chain has TRBV11-2 and TRBJ1-1, with TRBD1 matching 7 bases. The CDR3 is made up of 14 amino acids. CDR1 is SGHAT and CDR2 is FQNNGV in the germline V gene.

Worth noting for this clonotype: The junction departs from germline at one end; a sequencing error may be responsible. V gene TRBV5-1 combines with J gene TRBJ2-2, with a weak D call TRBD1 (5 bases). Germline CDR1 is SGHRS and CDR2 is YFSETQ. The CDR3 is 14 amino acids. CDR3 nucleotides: TGCGCCGGCAGCCTACCAGGGATCGCCGGGGAGCTGTTTTTT. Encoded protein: CAGSLPGIAGELFF. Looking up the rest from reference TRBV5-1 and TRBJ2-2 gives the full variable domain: KAGVTQTPRYLIKTRGQQVTLSCSPISGHRSVSWYQQTPGQGLQFLFEYFSETQRNKGNFPGRFSGRQFSNSRSEMNVSTLELGDSALYLCAGSLPGIAGELFFGEGSRLTVL.

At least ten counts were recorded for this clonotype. For the CDR3, the DNA is TGTGCCAGCAGCTTGGGGTCCATAGGGAATGAGCAGTTCTTC. It is translated as CASSLGSIGNEQFF. This chain links TRBV5-8 with TRBJ2-1; unclear D gene. This CDR3 spans 14 amino acids. The ends were cut back, 0 bases at V and 7 bases at J, with 11 bases in the middle. Germline assignment: CDR1 SGHTS and CDR2 YDEGEE.

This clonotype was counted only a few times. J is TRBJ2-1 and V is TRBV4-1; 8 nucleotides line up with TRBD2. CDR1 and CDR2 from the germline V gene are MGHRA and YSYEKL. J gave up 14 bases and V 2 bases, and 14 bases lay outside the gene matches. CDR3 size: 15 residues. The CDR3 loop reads CASSQQRERENEKFF. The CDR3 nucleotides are TGCGCCAGCAGCCAACAGCGGGAGAGAGAAAACGAGAAGTTCTTC.

In DNA form, the CDR3 reads TGTGCCAGCAGCCCGTCAGGGCCAGAGACCCAGTACTTC. Translated, it gives CASSPSGPETQYF. The chain recombines TRBV7-2 with TRBJ2-5, with D possibly matching TRBD1 (5 bases). This CDR3 spans 13 amino acids. V lost 5 bases and J 4 bases, leaving 11 bases between the germline ends. The germline CDR1 and CDR2 sequences are SGHTA and FQGNSA.

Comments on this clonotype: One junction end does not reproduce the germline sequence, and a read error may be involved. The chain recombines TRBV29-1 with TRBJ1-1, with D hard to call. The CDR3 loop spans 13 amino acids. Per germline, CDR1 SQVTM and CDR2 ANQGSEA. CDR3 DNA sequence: TGTAGCGTTGAAGACCGGGGTATGGCTGAAGCTTTCTTT. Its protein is CSVEDRGMAEAFF. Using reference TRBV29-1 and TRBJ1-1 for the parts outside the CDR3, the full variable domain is SAVISQKPSRDICQRGTSLTIQCQVDSQVTMMFWYRQQPGQSLTLIATANQGSEATYESGFVIDKFPISRPNLTFSTLTVSNMSPEDSSIYLCSVEDRGMAEAFFGQGTRLTVV.

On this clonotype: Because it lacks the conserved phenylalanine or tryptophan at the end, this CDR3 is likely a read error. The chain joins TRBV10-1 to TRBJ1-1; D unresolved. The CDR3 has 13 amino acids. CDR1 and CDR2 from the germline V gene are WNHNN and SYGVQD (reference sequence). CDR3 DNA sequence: TGCGCCAGAAGTGGGCTTCGGAACACTGAAGCTTTCTAT. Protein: CARSGLRNTEAFY.

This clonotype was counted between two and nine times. The CDR3 is CASSQIPGVNEKLFF. In DNA, the CDR3 is TGCGCCAGCAGTCAAATTCCAGGGGTTAATGAAAAACTGTTTTTT. The chain uses TRBV23-1 and TRBJ1-4; maybe TRBD1 (6 bases). TRBV23-1 counts as an open reading frame of uncertain function. The length of the CDR3 is 15 residues. V lost 2 bases to trimming and J lost 4 bases, with 11 bases between them.

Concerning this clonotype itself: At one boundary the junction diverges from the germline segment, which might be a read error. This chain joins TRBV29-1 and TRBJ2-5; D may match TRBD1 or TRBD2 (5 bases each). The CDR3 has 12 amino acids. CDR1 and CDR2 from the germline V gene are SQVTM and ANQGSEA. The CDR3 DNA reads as TGCAGCGTCCTAGCAGGGATGGAGGCCCAGTATTTC. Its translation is CSVLAGMEAQYF.

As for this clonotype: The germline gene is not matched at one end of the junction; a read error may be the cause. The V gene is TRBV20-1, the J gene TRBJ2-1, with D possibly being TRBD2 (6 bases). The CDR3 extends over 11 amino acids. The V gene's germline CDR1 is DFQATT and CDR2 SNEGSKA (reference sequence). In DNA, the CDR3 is TGCAGTACTAGCCTATCCAATGAGCAGTTCTTC. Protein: CSTSLSNEQFF.

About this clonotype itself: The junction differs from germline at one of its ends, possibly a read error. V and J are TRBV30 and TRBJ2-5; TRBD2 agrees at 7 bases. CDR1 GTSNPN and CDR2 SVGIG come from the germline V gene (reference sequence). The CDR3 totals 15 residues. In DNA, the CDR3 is TGTGCCTGGAGAAGCCCCGCGGGACTAATAGAGGCCCAGTACTTC. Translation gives CAWRSPAGLIEAQYF.

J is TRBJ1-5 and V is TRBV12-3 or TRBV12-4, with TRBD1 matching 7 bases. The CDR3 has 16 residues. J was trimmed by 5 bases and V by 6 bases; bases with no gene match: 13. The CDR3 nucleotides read TGTGCCAGCAGCTCCACTCCCCTAACAGGGGATCAGCCCCAGCATTTT. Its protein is CASSSTPLTGDQPQHF.

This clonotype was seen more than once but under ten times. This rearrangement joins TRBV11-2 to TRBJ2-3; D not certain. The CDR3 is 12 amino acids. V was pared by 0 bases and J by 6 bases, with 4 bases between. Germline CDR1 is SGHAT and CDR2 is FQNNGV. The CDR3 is CASSLEVDTQYF. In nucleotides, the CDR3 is TGTGCCAGCAGCTTAGAGGTCGATACGCAGTATTTT.